A single sample is the source of the 17 T cell receptor beta chains below, sequenced in a study of blood T cell repertoires in COVID-19. Clones were sequenced by immunoSEQ multiplex PCR, and TCRdb holds only the in-frame ones, with some missing. Counted here are about 75,000 clones, around 90% occurring once; the ten biggest clones make up roughly 19%. Sequenced input: peripheral blood. These receptors were obtained from a human donor in a cohort sampled during active COVID-19.

The chain employs TRBV11-2 and TRBJ1-2; D is perhaps TRBD1 (5 bases). This CDR3 is 16 amino acids long. V lost 0 bases and J 7 bases, leaving 18 bases between the germline ends. Germline-derived CDR1 and CDR2 are SGHAT and FQNNGV. In DNA, the CDR3 is TGTGCCAGCAGCTTAGATCCCCTCAGGGTTCCTACTGGCTACACCTTC. It is translated as CASSLDPLRVPTGYTF.

The V and J genes are TRBV7-9 and TRBJ2-1; 12 bases match TRBD2. Trimming cost V 2 bases and J 7 bases; bases outside gene matches: 12. Germline V gene data show CDR1 as SEHNR and CDR2 as FQNEAQ (reference sequence). The CDR3 consists of 18 residues. The CDR3 loop is CASSLKIRLAGEKNEQFF. CDR3 coding DNA: TGTGCCAGCAGCTTAAAGATTCGACTAGCGGGAGAAAAGAATGAGCAGTTCTTC.

This clone has a single count. The V and J genes are TRBV5-4 and TRBJ1-5; TRBD1 is a possible D gene (5 bases). From germline, CDR1 is SGHNT and CDR2 YYREEE (reference sequence). The CDR3 spans 16 residues. V gave up 2 bases and J gave up 2 bases, with 14 bases separating them. The CDR3 sequence: CASSLGGGFGNQPQHF. For the CDR3, the DNA is TGTGCCAGCAGCTTAGGCGGGGGGTTCGGCAATCAGCCCCAGCATTTT.

This clone was observed once. This chain connects TRBV18 to TRBJ1-5; 9 bases line up with TRBD1. Germline trimming cut 2 bases from V and 2 bases from J; bases unmatched to any gene: 10. In germline, CDR1 is KGHSH, CDR2 LQKENI. The CDR3 covers 18 residues. CDR3 nucleotides: TGTGCCAGCTCACCAAGTAATGTAAGGACAGGGGGCAATCAGCCCCAGCATTTT. Its protein product is CASSPSNVRTGGNQPQHF.

The chain links TRBV5-1 to TRBJ1-6, with no clear D. The CDR3 is 15 amino acids. The V gene lost 0 bases and the J gene lost 7 bases, with 11 bases spanning the gap. Germline values: CDR1 SGHRS, CDR2 YFSETQ. The CDR3 DNA reads TGCGCCAGCAGCTTGGCGACGGGGAGCAATTCACCCCTCCACTTT. Amino acids: CASSLATGSNSPLHF.

The chain carries TRBV12-5 and TRBJ2-2, with TRBD1 as a possible D gene (6 bases). Germline CDR1 LGHNT, CDR2 FRNRAP. Trimming took off 1 base at V and 5 bases at J, with 8 bases between the two ends. The CDR3 consists of 14 residues. The chain's CDR3 is CASGLEQGTGELFF. The CDR3 coding sequence is TGTGCTAGTGGTTTGGAGCAGGGGACCGGGGAGCTGTTTTTT.

The chain joins TRBV14 to TRBJ2-5; D is unresolved. Per the germline V gene, CDR1 is SGHDN and CDR2 is FVKESK. Trimming removed 1 base from V and 4 bases from J, with 4 bases in between. The CDR3 length is 12 residues. For the CDR3, the DNA is TGTGCCAGCAGCCAAGTCAGAGAGACCCAGTACTTC. This translates into CASSQVRETQYF.

This clone was detected a few times. The chain employs TRBV6-1 and TRBJ2-2; 7 bases map to TRBD1. This CDR3 region has 13 residues. Germline trimming cut 2 bases from V and 7 bases from J; bases unmatched to any gene: 1. Germline V gene lookup returns CDR1 MNHNS and CDR2 SASEGT. The CDR3 DNA reads TGTGCCAGCAGTGAAACAGGGGACGGGGAGCTGTTTTTT. It encodes CASSETGDGELFF.

The chain carries TRBV5-5 and TRBJ2-2, with a tentative D call TRBD1 (6 bases). Trimming stripped 0 bases from V and 4 bases from J, with 13 bases between. The germline gives CDR1 SGHKS, CDR2 YYEKEE (reference sequence). CDR3 size: 16 residues. CDR3: CASSLAMGATTGELFF. In DNA form, the CDR3 reads TGTGCCAGCAGCTTGGCAATGGGGGCGACCACCGGGGAGCTGTTTTTT.

The chain uses TRBV11-3 and TRBJ2-5; tentatively, D is TRBD2 (6 bases). This CDR3 has 15 amino acids. V was pared by 1 base and J by 4 bases, with 13 bases between. Per germline, CDR1 SGHNT and CDR2 YENEEA. In DNA form, the CDR3 reads TGTGCCAGCAGCTTAGCGGGCGGGAATTTAGAGACCCAGTACTTC. It encodes CASSLAGGNLETQYF.

CDR3 amino acids: CASSLEPAGYYNEQFF. In nucleotides, the CDR3 is TGTGCCAGCAGCTTAGAGCCAGCGGGGTACTACAATGAGCAGTTCTTC. J is TRBJ2-1 and V is TRBV7-2; 7 nucleotides match TRBD2. The CDR3 extends over 16 amino acids. After removal of 1 base from V and 3 bases from J, the junction contained 6 bases not matched to a gene. The V gene's germline CDR1 is SGHTA and CDR2 FQGNSA.

The V call is TRBV5-4, the J call TRBJ2-5; 13 nucleotides line up with TRBD2. J was trimmed by 5 bases and V by 3 bases; bases with no gene match: 4. The CDR3 contains 15 residues. Germline V lookup: CDR1 SGHNT, CDR2 YYREEE (reference sequence). Here the CDR3 reads CASSSGLAGFETQYF. The DNA for the CDR3 is TGTGCCAGCAGCTCGGGACTAGCGGGATTTGAGACCCAGTACTTC.

V gene TRBV19 combines with J gene TRBJ1-2; D perhaps matches TRBD1 (5 bases). V lost 6 bases and J lost 2, with 10 bases in between. This CDR3 has 13 amino acids. The V gene's germline CDR1 is LNHDA and CDR2 SQIVND (reference sequence). CDR3: CASRDQGNYGYTF. The CDR3 DNA sequence: TGTGCCAGTAGGGATCAGGGCAACTATGGCTACACCTTC.

The chain uses TRBV6-5 and TRBJ1-2; TRBD1 agrees at 7 bases. This CDR3 is 13 amino acids long. V gave up 6 bases and J gave up 8 bases; unmatched junction bases: 9. From germline, CDR1 is MNHEY and CDR2 SVGAGI. The CDR3 sequence is CASSSDRALGYTF. In DNA, the CDR3 is TGTGCCAGCAGCTCAGACAGGGCCCTCGGCTACACCTTC.

This clone occurred once. The rearrangement joins TRBV6-5 to TRBJ2-2, with D possibly TRBD1 on 6 matching bases. Germline assignment: CDR1 MNHEY and CDR2 SVGAGI. This CDR3 contains 15 residues. Trimming cost V 10 bases and J 2 bases, with 17 bases left between them. The DNA for the CDR3 is TGTGCCAATCAGGGGATTCACAGTAACACCGGGGAGCTGTTTTTT. Translating it yields CANQGIHSNTGELFF.

CDR3 nucleotide sequence: TGTGCCACCAGTGCCTGGGACAGGGGGACTAATGAAAAACTGTTTTTT. Its translation is CATSAWDRGTNEKLFF. The genes are TRBV24-1 and TRBJ1-4; 11 nucleotides align to TRBD1. This CDR3 spans 16 amino acids. Looked up from germline, CDR1 is KGHDR and CDR2 is SFDVKD. V was pared by 5 bases and J by 2 bases, with 3 bases of the junction left unmatched.

This sequence joins TRBV5-6 and TRBJ1-4; TRBD1 is a possible D gene (6 bases). In germline, CDR1 is SGHDT, CDR2 YYEEEE. Trimming shortened V by 0 bases and J by 4 bases, and 13 bases separated the two germline ends. CDR3 length: 16 amino acids. The chain's CDR3 is CASSLAQGAVNEKLFF. The CDR3, as DNA: TGTGCCAGCAGCTTGGCACAGGGAGCGGTTAATGAAAAACTGTTTTTT.